This entry lists 2 T cell receptor beta chains sequenced from one sample in a study of molecular identifiers for immune sequencing clone quantification. Each CDR3 protein gets one entry after TCRdb re-called the PCR reads with MiXCR. The data hold approximately 550,000 distinct CDR3 sequences, with roughly 23% observed a single time. Material for sequencing was naive CD8+ T cells from blood, with Jurkat cell RNA spiked in. Subset of the sample: FACS-sorted CD8+CD4-CCR7+CD45RA+ naive T cells. The receptors were gathered from a human donor in good health. Some libraries in this study had Jurkat cell RNA spiked in.

The chain carries TRBV12-3 or TRBV12-4 and TRBJ2-2; D is unresolved. V gave up 6 bases and J gave up 6 bases, with 20 bases separating them. This CDR3 has 16 amino acids. CDR3: CASSPPLGTDAGELFF. CDR3 bases: TGTGCCAGCAGCCCCCCTTTGGGTACTGACGCCGGGGAGCTGTTTTTT.

This clonotype was detected a few times. This chain joins TRBV6-1 and TRBJ1-1; possibly TRBD1 for D (5 bases). CDR1 is MNHNS and CDR2 is SASEGT in the germline V gene. V was shortened by 3 bases and J by 0 bases, with 8 bases between the two germline ends. This CDR3 contains 14 residues. Here the CDR3 DNA reads TGTGCCAGCAGTGACTGGGGGGTGAACACTGAAGCTTTCTTT. This encodes CASSDWGVNTEAFF.